Listed below are T cell receptor beta chains from one sample, sequenced in a study of blood T cell repertoires in COVID-19. TCRdb's copy holds only in-frame clones and misses some; the assay was immunoSEQ multiplex PCR. The table has around 100,000 clones, less than 85% seen once. The specimen was peripheral blood. These receptors all come from a human donor in a cohort sampled during active COVID-19. CDR3s include the opening cysteine and the closing phenylalanine or tryptophan. D genes are given only for firm matches. Clone size is shown for a subset of rows, as once, few, many or a class of expanded clone.

j_gene,len,v_gene,abundance,d_gene,CDR3nt,CDR3aa
TRBJ1-6,15,TRBV5-5,few,TRBD1,TGTGCCAGCAGTATCGTCGGGACAGGGGCTTCACCCCTCCACTTT,CASSIVGTGASPLHF
TRBJ1-1,15,TRBV6-5,NA,NA,TGTGCCAGCAGTTACTCTCTACTAATGAACACTGAAGCTTTCTTT,CASSYSLLMNTEAFF
TRBJ2-1,12,TRBV7-7,once,NA,TGTGCTAGCAGCCCTAGAAGCGGTGAGCAGTTCTTC,CASSPRSGEQFF
TRBJ1-5,14,TRBV12-5,few,NA,TGTGCTAGTGCCTGGGGGGGAAGCAATCAGCCCCAGCATTTT,CASAWGGSNQPQHF
TRBJ2-7,15,TRBV14,few,NA,TGTGCCAGCAGCCAAGATTGGAGGGTACCCTACGAGCAGTACTTC,CASSQDWRVPYEQYF
TRBJ1-1,13,TRBV11-2,once,NA,TGTGCCAGCAGCTTAGGGGCGAACACTGAAGCTTTCTTT,CASSLGANTEAFF
TRBJ1-1,16,TRBV7-6,NA,NA,TGTGCCAGCAGCTTAGAGCCATTCGGGGGGACGGCAGGCGCTTTCTTT,CASSLEPFGGTAGAFF
TRBJ2-1,15,TRBV5-1,few,NA,TGCGCCAGCAGCCCAAGCGTAGGCGCCTACAATGAGCAGTTCTTC,CASSPSVGAYNEQFF
TRBJ1-1,14,TRBV7-9,NA,NA,TGTGCCAGCAGCTTAGATGGAGTGAACACTGAAGCTTTCTTT,CASSLDGVNTEAFF
TRBJ2-7,14,TRBV27,NA,TRBD1,TGTGCCAGCAGTAGTCCAGGGGGACCCGACGGGCAGTACTTC,CASSSPGGPDGQYF
TRBJ1-4,15,TRBV5-1,NA,NA,TGCGCCAGCAGCTTGGGGACAGTAAAGAATGAAAAACTGTTTTTT,CASSLGTVKNEKLFF
TRBJ2-1,15,TRBV12-5,NA,TRBD2,TGTGCTAGTGGTTTGGTGGGAGGGCCCCCGAATGAGCAGTTCTTC,CASGLVGGPPNEQFF
TRBJ2-6,17,TRBV7-9,NA,NA,TGTGCCACCCGTCAATCCGATCAGTACTCTGGGGCCAACGTCCTGACTTTC,CATRQSDQYSGANVLTF
TRBJ2-1,11,TRBV15,NA,NA,TGTGCCACCAGCAGTCGTTATGAGCAGTTCTTC,CATSSRYEQFF
TRBJ2-1,14,TRBV10-1,NA,TRBD2,TGCGCCAGCAGTGCGACTACTAGCGGGAATGAGCAGTTCTTC,CASSATTSGNEQFF
TRBJ2-3,17,TRBV5-8,NA,TRBD1,TGTGCCAGCAACTACGGGGGCGGGACAGGTGTGACAGATACGCAGTATTTT,CASNYGGGTGVTDTQYF
TRBJ2-1,14,TRBV5-6,once,TRBD2,TGTGCCAGCAGCCCGGGACTAGCGGGAGTCGAGCAGTTCTTC,CASSPGLAGVEQFF
TRBJ2-3,15,TRBV14,NA,TRBD2,TGTGCCAGCAGCCAAGTTTTAGCGGGGCAGGATACGCAGTATTTT,CASSQVLAGQDTQYF
TRBJ2-7,15,TRBV3-1/TRBV3-2,once,NA,TGTGCCAGCAGCCTCAAAAGGCAGGGATCCTACGAGCAGTACTTC,CASSLKRQGSYEQYF
TRBJ2-1,16,TRBV19,NA,TRBD2,TGTGCCAGTAGTATCCAAAGCGGGGGCTCCTACAATGAGCAGTTCTTC,CASSIQSGGSYNEQFF
TRBJ2-7,15,TRBV7-2,NA,NA,TGTGCCAGCAGCTCCCACGACAGATTATCCTACGAGCAGTACTTC,CASSSHDRLSYEQYF
TRBJ1-5,14,TRBV27,NA,TRBD1,TGTGCCAGCAGTTTACAGACAGGGAATCAGCCCCAGCATTTT,CASSLQTGNQPQHF
TRBJ1-5,13,TRBV10-2,NA,NA,TGCGCCAGCAATCGACAGTACAATCAGCCCCAGCATTTT,CASNRQYNQPQHF
TRBJ2-1,14,TRBV18,NA,TRBD2,TGTGCCAGCTCACCACTAGCGGGAGTCAATGAGCAGTTCTTC,CASSPLAGVNEQFF
TRBJ2-7,14,TRBV2,NA,TRBD2,TGTGCCAGCAGTGAACGTAGCGGGGGTTACGAGCAGTACTTC,CASSERSGGYEQYF
TRBJ2-1,15,TRBV5-4,few,TRBD1,TGTGCCAGCAGCATGGGACAGGGGGGGTACAATGAGCAGTTCTTC,CASSMGQGGYNEQFF
TRBJ2-1,17,TRBV5-1,NA,TRBD2,TGCGCCAGCAGCCCTGGAAACCTAGCGGGGGGAAAAAATGAGCAGTTCTTC,CASSPGNLAGGKNEQFF
TRBJ1-1,13,TRBV11-3,once,NA,TGTGCCAGCAGCTTATCCTTGAACACTGAAGCTTTCTTT,CASSLSLNTEAFF